This TCR beta chain comes out of a study of shared T cell receptors in the human thymus. V was trimmed by 1 base and J by 6 bases, leaving 31 bases between them. CDR1 SGHRS and CDR2 YFSETQ come from the germline V gene. This CDR3 contains 20 residues. Libraries were prepared by immunoSEQ multiplex PCR; TCRdb keeps only in-frame clonotypes and omits some of them. The sample holds 65,000 to 70,000 clones, nearly 95% seen once. The TCR sequence derives from a human donor. The sequenced sample consisted of thymocytes. The chain combines TRBV5-1 with TRBJ1-1; the D gene is possibly TRBD1 (6 bases). The CDR3 nucleotides are TGCGCCAGCAGCTTGAGTGGGGGGCAGGACAGTCTGTGGTTGGTCGCTGAAGCTTTCTTT. Its protein product is CASSLSGGQDSLWLVAEAFF.